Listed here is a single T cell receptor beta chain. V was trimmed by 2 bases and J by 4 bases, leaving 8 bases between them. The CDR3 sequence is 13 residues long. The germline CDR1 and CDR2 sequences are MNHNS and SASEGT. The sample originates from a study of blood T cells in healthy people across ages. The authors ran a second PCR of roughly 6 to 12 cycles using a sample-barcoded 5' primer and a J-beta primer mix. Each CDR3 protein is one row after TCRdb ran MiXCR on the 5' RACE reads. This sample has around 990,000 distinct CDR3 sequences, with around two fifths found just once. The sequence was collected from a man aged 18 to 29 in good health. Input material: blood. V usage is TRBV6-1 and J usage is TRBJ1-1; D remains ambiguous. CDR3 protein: CASSEYLGTEAFF. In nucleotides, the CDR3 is TGTGCCAGCAGTGAATACTTGGGCACTGAAGCTTTCTTT.